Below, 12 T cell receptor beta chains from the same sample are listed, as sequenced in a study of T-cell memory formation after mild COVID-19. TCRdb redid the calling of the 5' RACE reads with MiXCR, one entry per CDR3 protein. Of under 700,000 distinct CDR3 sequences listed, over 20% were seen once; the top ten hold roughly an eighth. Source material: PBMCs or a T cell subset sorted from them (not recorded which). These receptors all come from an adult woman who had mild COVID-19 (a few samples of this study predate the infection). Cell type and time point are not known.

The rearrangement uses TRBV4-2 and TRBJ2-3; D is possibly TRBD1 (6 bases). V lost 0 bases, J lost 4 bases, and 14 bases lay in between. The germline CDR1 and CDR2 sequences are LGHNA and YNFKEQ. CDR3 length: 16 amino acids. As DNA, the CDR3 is TGTGCCAGCAGCCAAGATAAGGGGTCAGGGGCAGATACGCAGTATTTT. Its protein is CASSQDKGSGADTQYF.

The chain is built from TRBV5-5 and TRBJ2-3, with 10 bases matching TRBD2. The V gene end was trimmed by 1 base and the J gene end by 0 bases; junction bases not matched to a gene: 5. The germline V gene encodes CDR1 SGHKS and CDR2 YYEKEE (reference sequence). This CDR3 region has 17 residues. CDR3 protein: CASSLRATSGSTDTQYF. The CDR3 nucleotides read TGTGCCAGCAGCTTGCGGGCGACTAGCGGGAGCACAGATACGCAGTATTTT.

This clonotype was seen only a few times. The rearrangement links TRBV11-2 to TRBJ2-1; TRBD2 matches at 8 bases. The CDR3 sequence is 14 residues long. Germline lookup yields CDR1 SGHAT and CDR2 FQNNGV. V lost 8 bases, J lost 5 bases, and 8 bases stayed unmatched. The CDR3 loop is CASRLAGLNNEQFF. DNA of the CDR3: TGTGCCAGCCGCCTAGCGGGTCTTAACAATGAGCAGTTCTTC.

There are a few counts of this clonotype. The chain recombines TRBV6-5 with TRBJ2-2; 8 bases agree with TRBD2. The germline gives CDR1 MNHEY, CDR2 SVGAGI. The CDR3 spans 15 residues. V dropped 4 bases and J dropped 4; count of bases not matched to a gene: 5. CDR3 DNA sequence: TGTGCCAGCAGTTCCCAGCGGGAGCCCACCGGGGAGCTGTTTTTT. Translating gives CASSSQREPTGELFF.

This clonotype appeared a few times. In nucleotides, the CDR3 is TGCAGTGCTAGAGATATGCAGGGGGGGCATAATTCACCCCTCCACTTT. Translation gives CSARDMQGGHNSPLHF. The genes are TRBV20-1 and TRBJ1-6; 7 nucleotides line up with TRBD1. CDR3 size: 16 residues. The V segment lost 0 bases and the J segment 5 bases; nucleotides outside the gene matches: 7. Germline V gives CDR1 DFQATT, CDR2 SNEGSKA (reference sequence).

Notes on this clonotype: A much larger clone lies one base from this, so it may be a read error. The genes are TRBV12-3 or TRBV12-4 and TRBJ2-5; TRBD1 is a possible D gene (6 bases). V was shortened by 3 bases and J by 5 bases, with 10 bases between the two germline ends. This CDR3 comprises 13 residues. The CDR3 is CASSFARGETQYF. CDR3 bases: TGTGCCAGCAGTTTTGCTAGGGGGGAGACCCAGTACTTC.

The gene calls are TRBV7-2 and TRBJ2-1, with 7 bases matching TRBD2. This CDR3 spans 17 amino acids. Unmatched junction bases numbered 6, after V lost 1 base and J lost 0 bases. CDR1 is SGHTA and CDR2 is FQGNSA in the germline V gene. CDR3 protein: CASSLGGGRVSYNEQFF. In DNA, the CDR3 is TGTGCCAGCAGCTTAGGGGGCGGGAGAGTCTCCTACAATGAGCAGTTCTTC.

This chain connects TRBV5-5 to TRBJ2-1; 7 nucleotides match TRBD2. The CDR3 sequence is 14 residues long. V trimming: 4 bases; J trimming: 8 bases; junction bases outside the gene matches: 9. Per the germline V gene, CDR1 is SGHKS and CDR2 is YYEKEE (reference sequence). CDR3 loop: CASSVRLAADEQFF. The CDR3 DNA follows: TGTGCCAGCAGCGTACGACTAGCTGCGGATGAGCAGTTCTTC.

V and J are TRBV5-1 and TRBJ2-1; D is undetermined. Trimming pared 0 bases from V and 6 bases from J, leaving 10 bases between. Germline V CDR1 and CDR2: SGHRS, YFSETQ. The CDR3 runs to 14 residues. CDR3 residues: CASSLEVKSNEQFF. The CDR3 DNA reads TGCGCCAGCAGCTTGGAGGTAAAGAGCAATGAGCAGTTCTTC.

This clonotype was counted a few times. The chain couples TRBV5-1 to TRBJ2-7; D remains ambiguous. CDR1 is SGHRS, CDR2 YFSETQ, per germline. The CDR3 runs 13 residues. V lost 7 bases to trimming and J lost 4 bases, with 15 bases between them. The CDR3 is CASRPESWYEQYF. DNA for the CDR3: TGCGCCAGCCGGCCAGAGTCCTGGTACGAGCAGTACTTC.

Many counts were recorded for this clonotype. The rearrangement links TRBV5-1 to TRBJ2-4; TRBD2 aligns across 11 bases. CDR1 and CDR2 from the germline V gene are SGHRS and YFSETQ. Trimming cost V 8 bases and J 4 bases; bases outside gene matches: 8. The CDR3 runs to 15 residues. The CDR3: CASLTSGVDKNIQYF. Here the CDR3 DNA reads TGCGCCAGTTTGACTAGCGGGGTCGATAAAAACATTCAGTACTTC.

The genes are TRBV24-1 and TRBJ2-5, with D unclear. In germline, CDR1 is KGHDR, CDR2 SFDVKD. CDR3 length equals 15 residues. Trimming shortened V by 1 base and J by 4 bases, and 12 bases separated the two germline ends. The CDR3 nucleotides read TGTGCCACCAGTGATTTTACCGGCTTGCGAGAGACCCAGTACTTC. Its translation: CATSDFTGLRETQYF.